These T cell receptor beta chains were read from a single sample in a study of cytomegalovirus exposure and HLA in healthy donors. Profiled with immunoSEQ multiplex PCR; TCRdb holds only in-frame clones, not every one. The data show 75,000 to 90,000 clones, roughly 77% seen once. Specimen: PBMCs. The receptors derive from a man in his sixties in good health and CMV-seronegative. Both conserved end residues are part of each CDR3. The D gene is left open where the match is weak. Size is stated for part of the rows, as once, few or many counts, or as a class when the clone is expanded.

j_call clone_size d_call v_call cdr3_nt cdr3_aa
TRBJ1-4 NA NA TRBV5-8 TGTGCCAGCAGCTTGGGAAGGGGAACTAATGAAAAACTGTTTTTT CASSLGRGTNEKLFF
TRBJ2-1 NA NA TRBV5-1 TGCGCCAGCAGCCTGGACGGTCCCAATGAGCAGTTCTTC CASSLDGPNEQFF
TRBJ1-2 NA NA TRBV11-1 TGTGCCAGCAGCTTAGGGGCAGCTGGCTACACCTTC CASSLGAAGYTF
TRBJ1-3 NA TRBD1 TRBV6-1 TGTGCCAGCAGGACAGGGGGCTTGTCTGGAAACACCATATATTTT CASRTGGLSGNTIYF
TRBJ1-5 NA TRBD1 TRBV6-5 TGTGCCAGCAGTGCCGGGACAGGGGGCAATCAGCCCCAGCATTTT CASSAGTGGNQPQHF
TRBJ2-1 NA TRBD2 TRBV19 TGTGCCAGTAGCCCTCTAGCGGGAATTAGCAATGAGCAGTTCTTC CASSPLAGISNEQFF
TRBJ2-1 NA NA TRBV7-3 TGTGCCAGCAGCTTAGAGCGGGTATCCTACAATGAGCAGTTCTTC CASSLERVSYNEQFF
TRBJ2-3 NA NA TRBV9 TGTGCCAGCAGCGAGTGGGGGGGCCGATCAGATACGCAGTATTTT CASSEWGGRSDTQYF
TRBJ2-2 few TRBD1 TRBV19 TGTGCCAGTACCCTGACAGGGGCCGGGGAGCTGTTTTTT CASTLTGAGELFF
TRBJ1-3 NA TRBD1 TRBV7-9 TGTTCCAGCAGCTTAGGCCAGGGGGCCTCTGGAAACACCATATATTTT CSSSLGQGASGNTIYF
TRBJ1-2 NA TRBD1 TRBV27 TGTGCCAGCAGTCCCGCCGGGACAGCCTATGGCTACACCTTC CASSPAGTAYGYTF
TRBJ1-1 NA TRBD1 TRBV7-8 TGTGCCAGCAGCTTATACGGGACAGACAACACTGAAGCTTTCTTT CASSLYGTDNTEAFF
TRBJ1-4 once TRBD1 TRBV19 TGTGCCGCCAGGGACAGAACTAATGAAAAACTGTTTTTT CAARDRTNEKLFF
TRBJ1-1 few TRBD1 TRBV6-5 TGTGCCAGCAGTACCCGACAGGGTGTGAACACTGAAGCTTTCTTT CASSTRQGVNTEAFF
TRBJ2-7 NA TRBD2 TRBV13 TGTGCCAGCAGCCCCGGGAGGGTTACCTACGAGCAGTACTTC CASSPGRVTYEQYF
TRBJ1-1 NA NA TRBV11-3 TGTGCCAGCAGCTTAGGGACAGCCACTGAAGCTTTCTTT CASSLGTATEAFF
TRBJ2-3 NA TRBD2 TRBV27 TGTGCCAGCAGTCCGTGGACTAGCGGTGCAGATACGCAGTATTTT CASSPWTSGADTQYF
TRBJ2-3 once TRBD2 TRBV7-2 TGTGCCAGCAGCCCCAGCGGGGGGGCGGCAGATACGCAGTATTTT CASSPSGGAADTQYF
TRBJ1-6 NA NA TRBV9 TGTGCCAGCAGCGTACAGGGAAATTCACCCCTCCACTTT CASSVQGNSPLHF
TRBJ2-3 NA NA TRBV7-8 TGTGCCAGCCAAACAGGGATCACAGATACGCAGTATTTT CASQTGITDTQYF
TRBJ1-2 NA TRBD1 TRBV6-5 TGTGCCAGCAGTTATTACCAGGGGGCTAACTATGGCTACACCTTC CASSYYQGANYGYTF
TRBJ1-1 NA NA TRBV6-1 TGTGCCAGCAGACCACGAGGTTTGAACACTGAAGCTTTCTTT CASRPRGLNTEAFF
TRBJ1-2 few NA TRBV5-1 TGCGCCAGCATGGAAGGGGCAGGGGATCCCTATGGCTACACCTTC CASMEGAGDPYGYTF
TRBJ2-3 NA TRBD1 TRBV6-4 TGTGCCAGCAGTGACCCGGACAGGAGCACAGATACGCAGTATTTT CASSDPDRSTDTQYF
TRBJ2-3 NA NA TRBV10-3 TGTGCCACCGCCGGAGGGACTTACACAGATACGCAGTATTTT CATAGGTYTDTQYF
TRBJ2-3 few TRBD1 TRBV25-1 TGTGCCAGCAGACCCCGACAGGGGGCTACAGATACGCAGTATTTT CASRPRQGATDTQYF
TRBJ1-4 NA TRBD1 TRBV13 TGTGCCAGCAGCCCCGGACAGGGTCGGTATGAAAAACTGTTTTTT CASSPGQGRYEKLFF
TRBJ1-2 once TRBD1 TRBV9 TGTGCCAGCAGCGGGATCTGGACAGGGGAATCTGGCTACACCTTC CASSGIWTGESGYTF
TRBJ2-5 NA NA TRBV14 TGTGCCAGCAGCCCTAATCGTCAGCGAGTGTACTTC CASSPNRQRVYF
TRBJ2-7 NA NA TRBV7-9 TGTGCCAGCACCTATGACGACGGGGAGCAGTACTTC CASTYDDGEQYF
TRBJ1-3 NA NA TRBV4-1 TGCGCCAGCAGCCCCCTCAGTGCTGGAAACACCATATATTTT CASSPLSAGNTIYF
TRBJ1-1 few NA TRBV6-5 TGTGCCAGCAGTTACTCGTCAGGCTTGAACACTGAAGCTTTCTTT CASSYSSGLNTEAFF
TRBJ2-3 NA TRBD2 TRBV19 TGTGCCCTCATCCCCACTAGCGGGGGGGCCCGGAGTGATACGCAGTATTTT CALIPTSGGARSDTQYF
TRBJ1-1 NA NA TRBV19 TGTGCCAGTAGAGAGACCGGGATCTTGAACACTGAAGCTTTCTTT CASRETGILNTEAFF
TRBJ1-2 NA TRBD1 TRBV5-1 TGCGCCAGCAGCCCAGGTGGGGGACAGGGCCCGGGCTACACCTTC CASSPGGGQGPGYTF
TRBJ1-4 NA NA TRBV9 TGTGCCAGCAGCCGTGGGGGCGGGAATGAAAAACTGTTTTTT CASSRGGGNEKLFF
TRBJ2-1 NA TRBD2 TRBV6-4 TGTGCCAGCAGTGAGTTAGCGGGGGGCCCGAGCTCCTACAATGAGCAGTTCTTC CASSELAGGPSSYNEQFF
TRBJ1-5 NA TRBD1 TRBV30 TGTGCCTGGGCGACAGGGCCCAATCAGCCCCAGCATTTT CAWATGPNQPQHF
TRBJ2-1 NA TRBD2 TRBV5-4 TGTGCCAGCAGACGCAGCGGGGGGGCCTACAATGAGCAGTTCTTC CASRRSGGAYNEQFF
TRBJ2-2 NA NA TRBV5-1 TGCGCCAGCAGCTTGGGTTCGTCGAGTAACACCGGGGAGCTGTTTTTT CASSLGSSSNTGELFF
TRBJ2-3 few TRBD2 TRBV4-2 TGTGCCAGCAGCCAAGATCTTGGGTCTAGCGGGGGGGCCGGTGTTAGAGATACGCAGTATTTT CASSQDLGSSGGAGVRDTQYF
TRBJ2-3 NA TRBD2 TRBV10-1 TGCGCCAGCAGTGATAGTATTAGCGGGTCTACAGATACGCAGTATTTT CASSDSISGSTDTQYF
TRBJ1-1 NA TRBD1 TRBV19 TGTGCCAGTAGTTATCAGGGGGACACTGAAGCTTTCTTT CASSYQGDTEAFF
TRBJ1-4 NA TRBD1 TRBV5-1 TGCGCCAGCAGCTGGGGGACAGGGTGGAACGAAAAACTGTTTTTT CASSWGTGWNEKLFF
TRBJ1-6 NA NA TRBV2 TGTGCCAGCAACACAGGGACTAATTCACCCCTCCACTTT CASNTGTNSPLHF
TRBJ1-2 once NA TRBV5-1 TGCGCCAGCAGCCCCGGGCTTACAGGGCGGGGGGACTATGGCTACACCTTC CASSPGLTGRGDYGYTF
TRBJ1-1 NA NA TRBV2 TGTGCCAGCAGGATAACGGGATCCCCTGAAGCTTTCTTT CASRITGSPEAFF
TRBJ2-7 NA NA TRBV5-5 TGTGCCAGCAGCTTGTATGTGAGCCCCGAGCAGTACTTC CASSLYVSPEQYF
TRBJ2-5 NA NA TRBV5-6 TGTGCCAGCAGCTCAGTGGACTCAAGCAAGGAGCAGTACTTC CASSSVDSSKEQYF
TRBJ2-7 NA TRBD1 TRBV2 TGTGCCAGCAGAGCAGGGACAGGGGGCTTATACGAGCAGTACTTC CASRAGTGGLYEQYF